These 2 T cell receptor beta chains were sequenced from one sample in a study of blood T cells in healthy people across ages. A second 7 to 11 cycle PCR used barcoded and J-beta primers. From the 5' RACE reads, TCRdb called clonotypes with MiXCR, one entry per CDR3 protein. The profile shows 730,000 or so distinct CDR3 sequences, around 40% of them singletons. Sequenced material: blood. Every receptor here comes from a woman in her fifties or sixties in good health.

This clonotype was counted a few times. The J gene is TRBJ1-2, the V gene TRBV20-1; 11 bases map to TRBD1. The CDR3 extends over 13 amino acids. V lost 5 bases to trimming and J lost 7 bases; unmatched junction nucleotides: 6. The germline V gene has CDR1 DFQATT and CDR2 SNEGSKA (reference sequence). This chain's CDR3 is CSAGPGTGGGYTF. CDR3 sequence (DNA): TGCAGTGCTGGCCCCGGGACAGGGGGTGGCTACACCTTC.

This sequence joins TRBV15 and TRBJ2-1; the D gene is possibly TRBD1 (6 bases). This CDR3 has 15 residues. V lost 3 bases, J lost 7 bases, and 16 bases lay in between. Germline values: CDR1 LNHNV, CDR2 YYDKDF (reference sequence). CDR3: CATSRETGYGNEQFF. Written as DNA, the CDR3 is TGTGCCACCAGCAGGGAAACAGGGTACGGGAATGAGCAGTTCTTC.